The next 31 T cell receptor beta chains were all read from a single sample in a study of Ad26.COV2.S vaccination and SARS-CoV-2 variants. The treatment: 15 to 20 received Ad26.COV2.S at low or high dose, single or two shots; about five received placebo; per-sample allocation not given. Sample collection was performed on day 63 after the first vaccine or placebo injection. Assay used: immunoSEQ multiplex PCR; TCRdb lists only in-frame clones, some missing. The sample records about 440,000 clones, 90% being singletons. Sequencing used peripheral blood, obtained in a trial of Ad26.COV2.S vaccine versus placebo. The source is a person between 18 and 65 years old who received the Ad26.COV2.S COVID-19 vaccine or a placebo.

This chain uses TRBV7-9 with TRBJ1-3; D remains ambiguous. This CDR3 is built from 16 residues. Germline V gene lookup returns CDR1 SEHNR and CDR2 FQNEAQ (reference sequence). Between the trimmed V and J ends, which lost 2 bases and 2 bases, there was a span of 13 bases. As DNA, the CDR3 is TGTGCCAGCAGCTTAAAAATTCTCGGGGCTGGAAACACCATATATTTT. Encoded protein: CASSLKILGAGNTIYF.

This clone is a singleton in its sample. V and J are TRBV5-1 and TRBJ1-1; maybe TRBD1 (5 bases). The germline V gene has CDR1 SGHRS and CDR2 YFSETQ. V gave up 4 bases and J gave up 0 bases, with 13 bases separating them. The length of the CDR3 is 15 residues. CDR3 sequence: CASSPEGAMNTEAFF. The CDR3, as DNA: TGCGCCAGCAGCCCGGAAGGGGCAATGAACACTGAAGCTTTCTTT.

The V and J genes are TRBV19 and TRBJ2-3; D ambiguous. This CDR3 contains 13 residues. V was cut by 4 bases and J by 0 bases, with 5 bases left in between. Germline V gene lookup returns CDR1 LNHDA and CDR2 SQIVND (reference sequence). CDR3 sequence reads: CASSTVSTDTQYF. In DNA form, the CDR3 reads TGTGCCAGTAGTACAGTTAGCACAGATACGCAGTATTTT. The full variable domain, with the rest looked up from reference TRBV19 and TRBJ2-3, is DGGITQSPKYLFRKEGQNVTLSCEQNLNHDAMYWYRQDPGQGLRLIYYSQIVNDFQKGDIAEGYSVSREKKESFPLTVTSAQKNPTAFYLCASSTVSTDTQYFGPGTRLTVL.

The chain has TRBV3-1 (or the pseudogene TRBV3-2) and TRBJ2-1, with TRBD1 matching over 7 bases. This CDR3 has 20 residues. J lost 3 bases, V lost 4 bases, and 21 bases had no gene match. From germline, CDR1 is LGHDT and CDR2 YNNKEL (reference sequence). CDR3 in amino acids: CASSRRGLSTALPIYNEQFF. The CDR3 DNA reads TGTGCCAGCAGCCGCAGGGGGTTATCTACGGCCCTTCCAATCTACAATGAGCAGTTCTTC.

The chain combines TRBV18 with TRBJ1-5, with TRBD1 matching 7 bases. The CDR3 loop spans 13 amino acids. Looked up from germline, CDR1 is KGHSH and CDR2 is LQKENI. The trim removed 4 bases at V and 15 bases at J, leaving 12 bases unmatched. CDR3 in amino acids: CASSRNTQGGMHF. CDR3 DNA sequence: TGTGCCAGCTCACGAAATACCCAGGGGGGGATGCATTTT. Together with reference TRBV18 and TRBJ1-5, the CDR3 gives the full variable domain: NAGVMQNPRHLVRRRGQEARLRCSPMKGHSHVYWYRQLPEEGLKFMVYLQKENIIDESGMPKERFSAEFPKEGPSILRIQQVVRGDSAAYFCASSRNTQGGMHFGDGTRLSIL.

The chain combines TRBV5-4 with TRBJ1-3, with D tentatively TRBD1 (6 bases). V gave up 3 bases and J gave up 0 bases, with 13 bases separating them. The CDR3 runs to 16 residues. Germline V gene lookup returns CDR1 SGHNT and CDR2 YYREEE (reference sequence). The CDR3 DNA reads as TGTGCCAGCAGCTCTAAACAGACAGGCTCTGGAAACACCATATATTTT. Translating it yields CASSSKQTGSGNTIYF.

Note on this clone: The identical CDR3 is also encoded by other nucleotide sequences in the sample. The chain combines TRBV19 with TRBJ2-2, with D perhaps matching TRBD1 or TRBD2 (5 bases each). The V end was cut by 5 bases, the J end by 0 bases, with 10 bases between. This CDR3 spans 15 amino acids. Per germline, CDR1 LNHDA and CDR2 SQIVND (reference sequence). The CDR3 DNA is TGTGCCAGTAGTCCCTTGGGGGCGAACACCGGGGAGCTGTTTTTT. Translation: CASSPLGANTGELFF.

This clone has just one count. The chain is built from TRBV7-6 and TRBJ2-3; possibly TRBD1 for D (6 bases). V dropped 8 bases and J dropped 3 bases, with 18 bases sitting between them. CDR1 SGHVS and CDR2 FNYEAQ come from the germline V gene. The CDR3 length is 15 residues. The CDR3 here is CASGLGGQYTDTQYF. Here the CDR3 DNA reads TGTGCCAGCGGGCTTGGGGGCCAGTATACAGATACGCAGTATTTT.

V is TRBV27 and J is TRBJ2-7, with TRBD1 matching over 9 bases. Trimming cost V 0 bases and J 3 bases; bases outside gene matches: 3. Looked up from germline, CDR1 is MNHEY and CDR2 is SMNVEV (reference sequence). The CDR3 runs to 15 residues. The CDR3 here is CASSLSGQGGYEQYF. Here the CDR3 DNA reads TGTGCCAGCAGTTTATCGGGACAGGGTGGCTACGAGCAGTACTTC.

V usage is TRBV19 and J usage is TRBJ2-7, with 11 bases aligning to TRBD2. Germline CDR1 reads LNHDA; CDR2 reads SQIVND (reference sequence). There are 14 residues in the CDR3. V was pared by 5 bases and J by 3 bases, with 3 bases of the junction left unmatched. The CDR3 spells CASSPGTSGYEQYF. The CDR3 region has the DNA TGTGCCAGTAGTCCCGGGACTAGCGGCTACGAGCAGTACTTC.

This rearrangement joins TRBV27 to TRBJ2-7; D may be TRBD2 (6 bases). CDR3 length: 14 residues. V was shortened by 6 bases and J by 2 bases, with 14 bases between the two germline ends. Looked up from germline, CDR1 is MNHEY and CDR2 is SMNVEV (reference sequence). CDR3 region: CASSPGPGAYEQYF. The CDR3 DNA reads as TGTGCCAGCAGCCCCGGGCCGGGGGCCTACGAGCAGTACTTC.

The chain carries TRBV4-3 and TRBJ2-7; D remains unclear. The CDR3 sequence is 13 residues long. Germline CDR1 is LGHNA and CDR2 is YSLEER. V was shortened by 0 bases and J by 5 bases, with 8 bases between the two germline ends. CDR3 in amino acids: CASSQEIRDEQYF. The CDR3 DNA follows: TGCGCCAGCAGCCAAGAGATTCGGGACGAGCAGTACTTC.

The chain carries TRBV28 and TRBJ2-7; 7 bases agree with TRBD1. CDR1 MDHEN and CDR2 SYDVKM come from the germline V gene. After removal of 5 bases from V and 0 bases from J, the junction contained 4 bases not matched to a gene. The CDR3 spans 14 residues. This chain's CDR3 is CASSSRDSSYEQYF. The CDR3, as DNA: TGTGCCAGCAGTAGCCGGGACAGCTCCTACGAGCAGTACTTC.

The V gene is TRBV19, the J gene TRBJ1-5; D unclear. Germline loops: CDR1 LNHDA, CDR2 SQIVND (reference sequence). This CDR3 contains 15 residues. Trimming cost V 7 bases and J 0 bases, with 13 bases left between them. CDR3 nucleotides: TGTGCCAGTAAGTCGGGATCTCATAGCAATCAGCCCCAGCATTTT. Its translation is CASKSGSHSNQPQHF.

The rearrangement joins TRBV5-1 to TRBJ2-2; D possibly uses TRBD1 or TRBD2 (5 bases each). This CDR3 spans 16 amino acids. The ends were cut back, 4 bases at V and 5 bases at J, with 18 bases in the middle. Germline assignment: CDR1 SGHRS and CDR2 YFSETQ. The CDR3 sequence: CASSDPRRGGTGELFF. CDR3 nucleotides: TGCGCCAGCAGCGACCCCCGCCGGGGCGGGACCGGGGAGCTGTTTTTT.

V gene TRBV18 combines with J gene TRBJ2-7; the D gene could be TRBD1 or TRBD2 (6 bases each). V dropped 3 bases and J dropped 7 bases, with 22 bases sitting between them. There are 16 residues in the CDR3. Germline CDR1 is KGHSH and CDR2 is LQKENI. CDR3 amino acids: CASSPVTTVQGTEQYF. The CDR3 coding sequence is TGTGCCAGCTCACCGGTGACTACTGTGCAGGGGACTGAGCAGTACTTC.

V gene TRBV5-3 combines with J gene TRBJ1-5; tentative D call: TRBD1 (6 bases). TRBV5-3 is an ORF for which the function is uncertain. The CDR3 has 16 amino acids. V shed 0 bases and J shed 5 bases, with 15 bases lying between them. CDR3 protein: CARSLVGGRGDQPQHF. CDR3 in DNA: TGTGCCAGAAGCTTGGTTGGTGGCAGGGGAGATCAGCCCCAGCATTTT.

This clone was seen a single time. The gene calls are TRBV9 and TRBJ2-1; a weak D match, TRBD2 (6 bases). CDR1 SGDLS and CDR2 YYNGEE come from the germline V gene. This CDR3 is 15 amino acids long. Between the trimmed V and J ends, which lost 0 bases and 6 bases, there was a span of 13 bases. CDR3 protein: CASSVDGGPPNEQFF. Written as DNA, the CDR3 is TGTGCCAGCAGCGTAGATGGAGGGCCCCCCAATGAGCAGTTCTTC.

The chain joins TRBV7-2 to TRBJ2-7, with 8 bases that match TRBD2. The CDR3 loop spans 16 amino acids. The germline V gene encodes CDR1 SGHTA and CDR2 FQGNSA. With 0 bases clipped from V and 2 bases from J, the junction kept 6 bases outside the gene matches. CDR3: CASSLASAGGTYEQYF. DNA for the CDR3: TGTGCCAGCAGCTTAGCGTCGGCGGGAGGTACCTACGAGCAGTACTTC.

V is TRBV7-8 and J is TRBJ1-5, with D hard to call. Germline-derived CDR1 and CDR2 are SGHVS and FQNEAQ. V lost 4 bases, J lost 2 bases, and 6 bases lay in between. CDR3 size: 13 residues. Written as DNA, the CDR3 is TGTGCCAGCAGCTCAGATGGCAATCAGCCCCAGCATTTT. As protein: CASSSDGNQPQHF.

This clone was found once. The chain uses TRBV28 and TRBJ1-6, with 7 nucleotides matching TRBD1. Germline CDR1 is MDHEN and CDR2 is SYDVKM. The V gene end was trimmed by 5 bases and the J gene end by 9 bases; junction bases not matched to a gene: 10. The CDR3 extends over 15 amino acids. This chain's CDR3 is CASSPSHRGGSPLHF. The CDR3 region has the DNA TGTGCCAGCAGTCCCTCACACAGGGGTGGTTCACCCCTCCACTTT.

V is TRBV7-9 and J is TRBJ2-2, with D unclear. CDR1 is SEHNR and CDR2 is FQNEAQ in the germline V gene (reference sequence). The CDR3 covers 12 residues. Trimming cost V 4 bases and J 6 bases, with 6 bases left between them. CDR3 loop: CASSYGSGELFF. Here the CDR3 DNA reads TGTGCCAGCAGCTATGGGTCCGGGGAGCTGTTTTTT.

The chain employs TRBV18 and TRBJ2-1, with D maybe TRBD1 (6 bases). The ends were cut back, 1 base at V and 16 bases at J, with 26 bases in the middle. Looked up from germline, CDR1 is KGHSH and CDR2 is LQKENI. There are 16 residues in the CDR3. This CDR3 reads CASSPLSGTLTVVFFF. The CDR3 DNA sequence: TGTGCCAGCTCACCACTGTCTGGGACACTAACCGTTGTGTTCTTCTTC.

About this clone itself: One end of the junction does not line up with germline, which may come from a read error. CDR3 sequence reads: CASRQESAGGTRDEQYF. CDR3 nucleotide sequence: TGCGCCAGCAGGCAAGAGTCAGCGGGAGGGACTCGGGACGAGCAGTACTTC. The gene calls are TRBV4-1 and TRBJ2-7, with 10 bases matching TRBD2. The V gene's germline CDR1 is MGHRA and CDR2 YSYEKL. The CDR3 spans 17 residues.

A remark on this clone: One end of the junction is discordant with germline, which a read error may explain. For the CDR3, the DNA is TGTGCCAGTTCACCTAGCGGGAGGGTTAAGAACGAGCAGTACTTC. Residues: CASSPSGRVKNEQYF. J is TRBJ2-7 and V is TRBV18, with 12 positions matching TRBD2. Germline lookup yields CDR1 KGHSH and CDR2 LQKENI. The CDR3 is 15 residues long.

The CDR3 nucleotides are TGTGCCTGGAGTTATGGGATGAACACTGAAGCTTTCTTT. Its protein is CAWSYGMNTEAFF. V and J are TRBV30 and TRBJ1-1; D not certain. The CDR3 is 13 amino acids. Deletions cut 2 bases from V and 0 bases from J, with 7 bases between. Germline V gene sequence: CDR1 GTSNPN, CDR2 SVGIG (reference sequence). The whole variable domain, filled in from reference TRBV30 and TRBJ1-1, reads SQTIHQWPATLVQPVGSPLSLECTVEGTSNPNLYWYRQAAGRGLQLLFYSVGIGQISSEVPQNLSASRPQDRQFILSSKKLLLSDSGFYLCAWSYGMNTEAFFGQGTRLTVV.

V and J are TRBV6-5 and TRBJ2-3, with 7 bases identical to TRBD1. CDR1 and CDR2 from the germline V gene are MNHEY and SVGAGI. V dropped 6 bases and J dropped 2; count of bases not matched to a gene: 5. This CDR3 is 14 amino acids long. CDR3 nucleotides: TGTGCCAGCAGAACCGGGACAGCCACAGATACGCAGTATTTT. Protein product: CASRTGTATDTQYF.

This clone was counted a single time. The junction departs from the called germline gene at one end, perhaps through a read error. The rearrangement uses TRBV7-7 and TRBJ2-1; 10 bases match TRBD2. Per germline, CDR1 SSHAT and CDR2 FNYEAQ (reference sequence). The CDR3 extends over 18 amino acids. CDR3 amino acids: CASSLVPLASGGSNEQFF. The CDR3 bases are TGTGCTAGCAGCTTAGTACCCCTGGCTAGCGGGGGATCAAATGAGCAGTTCTTC. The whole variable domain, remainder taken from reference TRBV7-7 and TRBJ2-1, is GAGVSQSPRYKVTKRGQDVTLRCDPISSHATLYWYQQALGQGPEFLTYFNYEAQPDKSGLPSDRFSAERPEGSISTLTIQRTEQRDSAMYRCASSLVPLASGGSNEQFFGPGTRLTVL.

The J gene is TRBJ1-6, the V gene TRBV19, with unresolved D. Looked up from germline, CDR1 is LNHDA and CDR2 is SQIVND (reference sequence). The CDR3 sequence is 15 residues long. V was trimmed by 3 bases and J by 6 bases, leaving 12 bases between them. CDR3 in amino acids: CASSIGDIPNSPLHF. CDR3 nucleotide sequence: TGTGCCAGTAGTATCGGCGACATCCCTAATTCACCCCTCCACTTT.

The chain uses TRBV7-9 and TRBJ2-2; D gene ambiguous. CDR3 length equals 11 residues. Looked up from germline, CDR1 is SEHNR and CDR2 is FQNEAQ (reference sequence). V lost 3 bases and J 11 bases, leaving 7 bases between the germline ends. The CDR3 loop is CASSLSSELFF. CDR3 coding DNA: TGTGCCAGCAGCTTGAGTAGCGAGCTGTTTTTT.

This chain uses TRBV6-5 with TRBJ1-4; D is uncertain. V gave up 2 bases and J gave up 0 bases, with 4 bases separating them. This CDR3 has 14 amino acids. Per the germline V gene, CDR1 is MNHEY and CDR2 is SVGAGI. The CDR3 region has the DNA TGTGCCAGCAGTTACGGTACAACTAATGAAAAACTGTTTTTT. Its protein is CASSYGTTNEKLFF.